The 23 T cell receptor beta chains reported below all come from one sample, sequenced in a study of patients and donors after allogeneic stem cell transplantation. One entry per CDR3 protein, called by TCRdb with MiXCR from the RT-PCR reads. The sample lists 15,000 or so distinct CDR3 sequences, approximately 25% occurring once. Sequencing was carried out using blood, either unsorted or a sorted T cell fraction (not recorded which). These receptors were collected from a human donor who was either an allogeneic HSCT recipient or a stem cell or donor lymphocyte infusion donor (not recorded which). It is not recorded whose cells these are; they may come from a transplant donor.

This clonotype was seen at least ten times. V usage is TRBV5-1 and J usage is TRBJ1-2; 8 bases line up with TRBD1. Germline CDR1 reads SGHRS; CDR2 reads YFSETQ. V gave up 0 bases and J gave up 8 bases; unmatched junction bases: 3. The CDR3 is made up of 13 amino acids. The CDR3: CASSLGTGRGYTF. The CDR3 region has the DNA TGCGCCAGCAGCTTGGGGACAGGGCGCGGCTACACCTTC.

There are a few counts of this clonotype. The chain links TRBV2 to TRBJ1-5, with D hard to call. Trimming cost V 5 bases and J 1 base, with 15 bases left between them. The CDR3 extends over 16 amino acids. Germline-derived CDR1 and CDR2 are SNHLY and FYNNEI. CDR3 region: CASSFPGEWSNQPQHF. CDR3 sequence (DNA): TGTGCCAGCAGTTTCCCGGGAGAATGGAGCAATCAGCCCCAGCATTTT.

The sample holds a few counts of this clonotype. The chain uses TRBV25-1 and TRBJ1-4, with unresolved D. CDR3 length: 13 amino acids. V dropped 4 bases and J dropped 4 bases, with 7 bases sitting between them. Germline V gives CDR1 MGHDK, CDR2 SYGVNS. The CDR3 here is CASSGQSNEKLFF. The CDR3 DNA follows: TGTGCCAGCAGTGGTCAGAGTAATGAAAAACTGTTTTTT.

The chain carries TRBV4-1 and TRBJ1-6; D remains unclear. The CDR3 has 12 residues. Trimming stripped 2 bases from V and 7 bases from J, with 3 bases between. Looked up from germline, CDR1 is MGHRA and CDR2 is YSYEKL. This chain's CDR3 is CASSQQNSPLHF. CDR3 nucleotides: TGCGCCAGCAGCCAACAGAATTCACCCCTCCACTTT.

This clonotype has more than one count but fewer than ten. This chain joins TRBV3-1 and TRBJ2-5, with a tentative D call TRBD2 (5 bases). Germline V lookup: CDR1 LGHDT, CDR2 YNNKEL (reference sequence). The CDR3 is made up of 15 amino acids. V lost 3 bases and J lost 5, with 16 bases in between. CDR3 nucleotide sequence: TGTGCCAGCAGCCAGGGTTGGACTCGAAAGGAGACCCAGTACTTC. Protein product: CASSQGWTRKETQYF.

This clonotype was counted between two and nine times. V gene TRBV12-3 or TRBV12-4 combines with J gene TRBJ1-5, with D maybe TRBD1 (6 bases). This CDR3 has 15 residues. V lost 6 bases, J lost 4 bases, and 16 bases lay in between. The CDR3 protein is CASSSTGTTNQPQHF. CDR3 bases: TGTGCCAGCAGCTCTACCGGGACAACGAATCAGCCCCAGCATTTT.

This clonotype appeared a few times. The CDR3 DNA follows: TGCAGCGTTGCCAGTATGCGGGGGAACACTGAAGCTTTCTTT. Its protein product is CSVASMRGNTEAFF. J is TRBJ1-1 and V is TRBV29-1; D gene ambiguous. The CDR3 is made up of 14 amino acids. Deletions cut 4 bases from V and 1 base from J, with 13 bases between. In germline, CDR1 is SQVTM, CDR2 ANQGSEA.

In this sample, this clonotype turned up many times. V gene TRBV5-1 combines with J gene TRBJ1-5, with 8 nucleotides matching TRBD1. The germline V gene has CDR1 SGHRS and CDR2 YFSETQ. The ends lost 0 bases at V and 5 bases at J; junction bases unmatched: 4. There are 15 residues in the CDR3. The CDR3 region is CASSLGGQGYQPQHF. The CDR3 region has the DNA TGCGCCAGCAGCTTGGGAGGACAGGGATATCAGCCCCAGCATTTT. The variable domain in full, completed from reference TRBV5-1 and TRBJ1-5, reads KAGVTQTPRYLIKTRGQQVTLSCSPISGHRSVSWYQQTPGQGLQFLFEYFSETQRNKGNFPGRFSGRQFSNSRSEMNVSTLELGDSALYLCASSLGGQGYQPQHFGDGTRLSIL.

This clonotype was detected ten times or more. The chain has TRBV10-3 and TRBJ1-2, with unresolved D. This CDR3 contains 13 residues. Trimming removed 4 bases at V and 2 bases at J, with 8 bases between. In germline, CDR1 is ENHRY, CDR2 SYGVKD. CDR3 DNA: TGTGCCATCAGTGTAGAAGGGAACTATGGCTACACCTTC. It codes for CAISVEGNYGYTF.

There are a few counts of this clonotype. The rearrangement uses TRBV2 and TRBJ1-2; TRBD1 is a possible D gene (6 bases). The CDR3 is made up of 14 amino acids. V was clipped by 6 bases and J by 6 bases, with 17 bases between them. The germline CDR1 and CDR2 sequences are SNHLY and FYNNEI. The CDR3 loop reads CASSPDRPGDGYTF. The CDR3, as DNA: TGTGCCAGCAGCCCCGACAGGCCGGGGGATGGCTACACCTTC.

The chain combines TRBV5-6 with TRBJ1-2; a weak D match, TRBD1 (5 bases). The germline V gene encodes CDR1 SGHDT and CDR2 YYEEEE. This CDR3 contains 13 residues. Trimming removed 4 bases from V and 4 bases from J, with 11 bases in between. The CDR3: CASSLRGSYGYTF. The CDR3 DNA is TGTGCCAGCAGCCTCCGGGGGAGCTATGGCTACACCTTC.

The chain recombines TRBV18 with TRBJ1-4, with no clear D. CDR1 KGHSH and CDR2 LQKENI come from the germline V gene. V was clipped by 3 bases and J by 5 bases, with 19 bases between them. The CDR3 loop spans 17 amino acids. The CDR3 loop reads CASSPISLPGENEKLFF. CDR3 DNA sequence: TGTGCCAGCTCACCCATTTCTTTACCAGGAGAAAATGAAAAACTGTTTTTT.

The genes are TRBV6-5 and TRBJ1-6; perhaps TRBD1 as D (5 bases). Germline V gene lookup returns CDR1 MNHEY and CDR2 SVGAGI. The CDR3 sequence is 16 residues long. Trimming left V 0 bases short and J 8 bases short, with 14 bases between. DNA of the CDR3: TGTGCCAGCAGTTACTCGACAGCCCTGGTGGATTCACCCCTCCACTTT. Translation gives CASSYSTALVDSPLHF.

In DNA, the CDR3 is TGTGCCAGCAGTAAAGGTGGCACTGAAGCTTTCTTT. Amino acids: CASSKGGTEAFF. The chain is built from TRBV6-5 and TRBJ1-1; D uncertain. Germline CDR1 MNHEY, CDR2 SVGAGI. Trimming took off 5 bases at V and 4 bases at J, with 8 bases between the two ends. The CDR3 totals 12 residues.

By sample fraction, this clonotype is medium-sized. The chain couples TRBV14 to TRBJ2-1, with TRBD2 matching 7 bases. Germline CDR1 SGHDN, CDR2 FVKESK. Trimming at V came to 2 bases and at J to 4 bases, leaving 2 bases not matched to a gene. The CDR3 is 14 amino acids. Written as DNA, the CDR3 is TGTGCCAGCAGCCAACAGCGGGGTTACAATGAGCAGTTCTTC. This encodes CASSQQRGYNEQFF.

The rearrangement joins TRBV5-1 to TRBJ1-6; D is unclear. The germline V gene has CDR1 SGHRS and CDR2 YFSETQ. The CDR3 has 12 amino acids. The V end lost 1 base, the J end lost 6 bases, and 2 bases lay between the germline ends. CDR3 nucleotides: TGCGCCAGCAGCTTGCCTAATTCACCCCTCCACTTT. Translation: CASSLPNSPLHF.

This clonotype was seen more than once but under ten times. The chain is built from TRBV12-2 and TRBJ1-1; the listed D gene, TRBD1, was not tested against the DNA. TRBV12-2 is noted as a pseudogene. This CDR3 is built from 17 residues. CDR3 sequence: CASRLPRVDGGDTEAFF. CDR3 sequence (DNA): TGTGCAAGTCGCTTACCGCGGGTAGATGGGGGTGACACTGAAGCTTTCTTT.

This clonotype was detected ten times or more. V is TRBV24-1 and J is TRBJ2-7, with 8 bases that match TRBD2. Germline values: CDR1 KGHDR, CDR2 SFDVKD. V gave up 1 base and J gave up 6 bases; unmatched junction bases: 4. The CDR3 is made up of 14 amino acids. CDR3 residues: CATSDFRLALEQYF. The CDR3 DNA is TGTGCCACCAGTGATTTTAGACTAGCGCTCGAGCAGTACTTC.

This clonotype came up a few times. The V gene is TRBV6-5, the J gene TRBJ2-2; D perhaps matches TRBD2 (5 bases). The CDR3 is made up of 17 amino acids. Germline V gene data show CDR1 as MNHEY and CDR2 as SVGAGI. With 0 bases removed from V and 7 bases from J, the gap between germline ends came to 18 bases. The CDR3 protein is CASSYSLGLPPDGELFF. The CDR3 bases are TGTGCCAGCAGTTACTCGCTTGGACTCCCTCCCGACGGGGAGCTGTTTTTT.

By share, this clonotype ranks as medium-sized. The rearrangement joins TRBV5-6 to TRBJ1-5; D is uncertain. Germline-derived CDR1 and CDR2 are SGHDT and YYEEEE. The CDR3 totals 13 residues. V was clipped by 2 bases and J by 2 bases, with 5 bases between them. This chain's CDR3 is CASSFGGNQPQHF. DNA for the CDR3: TGTGCCAGCAGCTTTGGCGGCAATCAGCCCCAGCATTTT. Drawing the rest from reference TRBV5-6 and TRBJ1-5, the complete variable domain is DAGVTQSPTHLIKTRGQQVTLRCSPKSGHDTVSWYQQALGQGPQFIFQYYEEEERQRGNFPDRFSGHQFPNYSSELNVNALLLGDSALYLCASSFGGNQPQHFGDGTRLSIL.

This clonotype appeared once. The CDR3 region is CASGQRDNYGYTF. In nucleotides, the CDR3 is TGTGCCAGTGGACAGAGAGATAACTATGGCTACACCTTC. The rearrangement joins TRBV7-2 to TRBJ1-2; perhaps TRBD1 as D (6 bases). Germline assignment: CDR1 SGHTA and CDR2 FQGNSA. V was clipped by 9 bases and J by 1 base, with 12 bases between them. This CDR3 region has 13 residues.

The chain combines TRBV28 with TRBJ1-5, with 7 bases lining up with TRBD1. The germline V gene has CDR1 MDHEN and CDR2 SYDVKM. The CDR3 length is 15 residues. Trimming removed 11 bases from V and 3 bases from J; junction bases left unmatched: 13. The CDR3 DNA sequence: TGTGCCGGCTCACCCGGACAGGCCGTCAATCAGCCCCAGCATTTT. Its protein is CAGSPGQAVNQPQHF.

The rearrangement links TRBV5-1 to TRBJ1-6, with TRBD1 identical over 9 bases. V gave up 4 bases and J gave up 0 bases; unmatched junction bases: 17. Germline V gene lookup returns CDR1 SGHRS and CDR2 YFSETQ. CDR3 length equals 21 residues. CDR3 loop: CASSRSTGGAVGSSYNSPLHF. In nucleotides, the CDR3 is TGCGCCAGCAGCCGCTCTACAGGGGGCGCGGTTGGAAGCTCCTATAATTCACCCCTCCACTTT.